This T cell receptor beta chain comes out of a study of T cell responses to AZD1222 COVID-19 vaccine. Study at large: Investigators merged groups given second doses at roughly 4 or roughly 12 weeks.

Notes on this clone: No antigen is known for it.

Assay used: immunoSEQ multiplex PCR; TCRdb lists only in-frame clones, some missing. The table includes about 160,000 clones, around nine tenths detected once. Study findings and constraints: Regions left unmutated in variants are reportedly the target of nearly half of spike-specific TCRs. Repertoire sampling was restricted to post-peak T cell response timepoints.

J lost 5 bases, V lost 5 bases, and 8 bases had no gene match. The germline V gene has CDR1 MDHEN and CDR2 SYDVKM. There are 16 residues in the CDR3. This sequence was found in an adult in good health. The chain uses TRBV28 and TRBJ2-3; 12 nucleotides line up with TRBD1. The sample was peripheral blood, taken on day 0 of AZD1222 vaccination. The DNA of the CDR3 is TGTGCCAGCAGTGAGGTGGGACAGGGGGCAAAAGATACGCAGTATTTT. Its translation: CASSEVGQGAKDTQYF.